The clone carrying this TCR beta chain came up many times. It was with previously described methods and listed TCR primers that bulk TCR libraries were made. Each CDR3 protein is one row after TCRdb ran MiXCR on the PCR reads. Of hundreds of thousands of distinct CDR3 sequences listed, about 20% are singletons. This sample was taken from a study of molecular identifiers for immune sequencing clone quantification. CDR3 length: 12 amino acids. Germline lookup yields CDR1 SEHNR and CDR2 FQNEAQ (reference sequence). V shed 4 bases and J shed 4 bases, with 5 bases lying between them. The clonotype comes from a human donor in good health. Some libraries in this study had Jurkat cell RNA spiked in. This chain links TRBV7-9 with TRBJ1-5; D not resolved. Material for sequencing was naive CD8+ T cells from blood, with Jurkat cell RNA spiked in. Specified subset: FACS-sorted CD8+CD4-CCR7+CD45RA+ naive T cells. CDR3 bases: TGTGCCAGCAGCTATCAAAATCAGCCCCAGCATTTT. Its translation: CASSYQNQPQHF. The whole variable domain, remainder taken from reference TRBV7-9 and TRBJ1-5, is DTGVSQNPRHKITKRGQNVTFRCDPISEHNRLYWYRQTLGQGPEFLTYFQNEAQLEKSRLLSDRFSAERPKGSFSTLEIQRTEQGDSAMYLCASSYQNQPQHFGDGTRLSIL.